This TCR beta chain was captured in a study of cytomegalovirus exposure and HLA in healthy donors. Across the study: Of all 400 or so donors who were genotyped, roughly 83% belonged to the Caucasian-associated ancestry cluster. Overall study findings and caveats: Earlier analysis yielded a pattern in which most TCR beta V segments were productive about 87% or about 30% of the time. Overall, approximately 150 TCR beta chains were annotated as cytomegalovirus-associated.

The CDR3 extends over 12 amino acids. Per the germline V gene, CDR1 is KGHSH and CDR2 is LQKENI. With 3 bases clipped from V and 7 bases from J, the junction kept 3 bases outside the gene matches. Comment on this clone: Antigen: not known.

Primers included in the PCR were 60 Vbeta and 13 Jbeta primers. Libraries were prepared by immunoSEQ multiplex PCR; TCRdb keeps only in-frame clonotypes and omits some of them. The profile shows about 200,000 clones, 70% to 80% of them singletons. The sequencing sample was made of PBMCs. The origin of this receptor is a male donor in good health and CMV-seropositive. The chain carries TRBV18 and TRBJ2-7; 7 positions agree with TRBD2. Here the CDR3 DNA reads TGTGCCAGCTCACCCAAAGCGGGAGAGCAGTACTTC. This encodes CASSPKAGEQYF.